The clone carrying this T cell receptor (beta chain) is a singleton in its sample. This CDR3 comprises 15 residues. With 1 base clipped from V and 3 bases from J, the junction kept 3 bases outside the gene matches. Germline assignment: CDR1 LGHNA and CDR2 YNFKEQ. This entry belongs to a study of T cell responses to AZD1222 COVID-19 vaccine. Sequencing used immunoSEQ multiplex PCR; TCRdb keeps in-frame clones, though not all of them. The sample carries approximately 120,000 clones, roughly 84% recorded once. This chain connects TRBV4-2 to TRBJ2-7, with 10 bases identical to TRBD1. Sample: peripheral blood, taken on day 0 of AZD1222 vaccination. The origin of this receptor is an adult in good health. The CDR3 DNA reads TGTGCCAGCAGCCAAGGCGGGACAGGGGACTACGAGCAGTACTTC. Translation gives CASSQGGTGDYEQYF.